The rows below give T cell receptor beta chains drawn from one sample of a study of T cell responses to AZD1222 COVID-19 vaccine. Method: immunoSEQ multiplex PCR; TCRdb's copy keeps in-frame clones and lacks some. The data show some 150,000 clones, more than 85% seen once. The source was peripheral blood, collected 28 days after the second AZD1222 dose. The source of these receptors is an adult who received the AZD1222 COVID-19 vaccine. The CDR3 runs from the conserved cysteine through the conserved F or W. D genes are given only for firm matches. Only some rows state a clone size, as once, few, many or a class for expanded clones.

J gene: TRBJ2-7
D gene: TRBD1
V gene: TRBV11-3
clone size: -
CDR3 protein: CASGPGRQGIEQYF
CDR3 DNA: TGTGCCAGCGGACCTGGAAGACAGGGTATCGAGCAGTACTTC

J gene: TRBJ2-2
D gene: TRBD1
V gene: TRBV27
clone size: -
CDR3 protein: CASSLQGAGGELFF
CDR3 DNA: TGTGCCAGCAGTTTACAGGGGGCGGGCGGGGAGCTGTTTTTT

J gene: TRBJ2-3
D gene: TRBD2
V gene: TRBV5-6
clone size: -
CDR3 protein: CASSSIAGGPIRNTQYF
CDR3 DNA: TGTGCCAGCAGCTCCATAGCGGGAGGGCCGATTAGAAATACGCAGTATTTT

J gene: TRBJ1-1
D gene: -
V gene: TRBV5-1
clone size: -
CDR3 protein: CASSSPGGVEAFF
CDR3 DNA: TGCGCCAGCAGCTCCCCCGGGGGCGTTGAAGCTTTCTTT

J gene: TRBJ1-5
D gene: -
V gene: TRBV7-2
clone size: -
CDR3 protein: CASSPTTWNQPQHF
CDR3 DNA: TGTGCCAGCAGTCCTACAACTTGGAATCAGCCCCAGCATTTT

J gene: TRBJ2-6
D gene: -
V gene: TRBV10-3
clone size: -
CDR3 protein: CAISEYGVGANVLTF
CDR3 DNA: TGTGCCATCAGTGAGTACGGGGTCGGGGCCAACGTCCTGACTTTC

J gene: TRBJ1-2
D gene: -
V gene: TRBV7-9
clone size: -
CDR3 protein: CASSLGAYTF
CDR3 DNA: TGTGCCAGCAGCTTAGGTGCTTACACCTTC

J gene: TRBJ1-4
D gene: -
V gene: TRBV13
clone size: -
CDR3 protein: CASSPGTAPHEKLFF
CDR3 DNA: TGTGCCAGCAGCCCAGGGACCGCCCCCCATGAAAAACTGTTTTTT

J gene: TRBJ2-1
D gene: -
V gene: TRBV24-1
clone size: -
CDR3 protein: CATSDTTVLPYNEQFF
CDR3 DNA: TGTGCCACCAGTGACACGACAGTCCTACCTTACAATGAGCAGTTCTTC

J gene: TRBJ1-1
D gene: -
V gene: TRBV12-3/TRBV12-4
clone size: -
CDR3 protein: CASSLNRETEAFF
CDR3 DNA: TGTGCCAGCAGCCTAAATCGGGAGACTGAAGCTTTCTTT

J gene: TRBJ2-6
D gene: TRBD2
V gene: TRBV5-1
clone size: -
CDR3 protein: CASSLGGTNSGANVLTF
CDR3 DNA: TGCGCCAGCAGCTTGGGGGGGACTAACTCTGGGGCCAACGTCCTGACTTTC

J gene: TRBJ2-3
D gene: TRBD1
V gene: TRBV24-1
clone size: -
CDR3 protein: CATSDLDRGTDTQYF
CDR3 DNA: TGTGCCACCAGTGACCTGGACAGGGGGACAGATACGCAGTATTTT

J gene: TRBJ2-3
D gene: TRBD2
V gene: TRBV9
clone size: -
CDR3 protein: CASSVHPGRSADTQYF
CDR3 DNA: TGTGCCAGCAGCGTACACCCCGGGAGGAGTGCAGATACGCAGTATTTT

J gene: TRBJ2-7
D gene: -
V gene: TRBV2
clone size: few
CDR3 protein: CASSERQAPYEQYF
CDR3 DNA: TGTGCCAGCAGTGAGCGACAGGCCCCCTACGAGCAGTACTTC

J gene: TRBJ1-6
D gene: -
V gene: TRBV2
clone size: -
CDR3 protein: CASRSQYNSPLHF
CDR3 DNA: TGTGCCAGCAGAAGCCAATATAATTCACCCCTCCACTTT

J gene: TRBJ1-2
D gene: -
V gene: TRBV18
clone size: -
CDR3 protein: CASSPNEGRQGYTF
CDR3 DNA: TGTGCCAGCTCACCAAATGAGGGAAGACAAGGCTACACCTTC

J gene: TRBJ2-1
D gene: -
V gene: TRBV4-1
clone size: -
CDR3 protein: CASSQESLAGVPYNEQFF
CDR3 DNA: TGCGCCAGCAGCCAAGAATCTTTAGCAGGGGTACCCTACAATGAGCAGTTCTTC

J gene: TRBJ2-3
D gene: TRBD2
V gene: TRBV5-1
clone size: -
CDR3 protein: CASSFVGLAGHTDTQYF
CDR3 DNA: TGCGCCAGCAGCTTCGTCGGTCTAGCGGGACATACAGATACGCAGTATTTT

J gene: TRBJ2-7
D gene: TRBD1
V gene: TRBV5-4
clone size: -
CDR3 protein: CASSLETGGSEQYF
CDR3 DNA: TGTGCCAGCAGCTTGGAGACAGGGGGTAGCGAGCAGTACTTC

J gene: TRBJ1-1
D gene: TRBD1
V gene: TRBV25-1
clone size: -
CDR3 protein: CASKQHRGAEAFF
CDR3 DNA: TGTGCCAGCAAGCAACACAGGGGTGCTGAAGCTTTCTTT

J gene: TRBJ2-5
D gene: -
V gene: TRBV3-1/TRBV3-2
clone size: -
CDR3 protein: CASSRQETQYF
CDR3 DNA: TGTGCCAGCAGCCGACAAGAGACCCAGTACTTC

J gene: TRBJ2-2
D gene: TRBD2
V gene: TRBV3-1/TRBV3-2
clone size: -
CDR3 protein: CASSQGLLAGGPNTGELFF
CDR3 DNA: TGTGCCAGCAGCCAAGGCCTACTAGCGGGAGGGCCTAACACCGGGGAGCTGTTTTTT